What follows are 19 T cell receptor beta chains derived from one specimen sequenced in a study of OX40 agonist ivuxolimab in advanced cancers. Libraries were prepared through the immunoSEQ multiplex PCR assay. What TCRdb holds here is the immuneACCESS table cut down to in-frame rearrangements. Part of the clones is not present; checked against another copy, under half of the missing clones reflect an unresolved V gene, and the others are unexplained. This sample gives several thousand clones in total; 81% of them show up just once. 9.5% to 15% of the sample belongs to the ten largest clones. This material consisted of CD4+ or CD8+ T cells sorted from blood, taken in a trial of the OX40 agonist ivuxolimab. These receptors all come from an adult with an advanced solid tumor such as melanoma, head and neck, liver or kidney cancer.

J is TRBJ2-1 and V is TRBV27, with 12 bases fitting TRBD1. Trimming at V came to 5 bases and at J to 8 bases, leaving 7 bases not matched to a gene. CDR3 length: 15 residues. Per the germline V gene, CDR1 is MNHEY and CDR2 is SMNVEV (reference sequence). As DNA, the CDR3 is TGTGCCAGCAGTGTCCGGGACAGGGGGCTTGATGAGCAGTTCTTC. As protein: CASSVRDRGLDEQFF.

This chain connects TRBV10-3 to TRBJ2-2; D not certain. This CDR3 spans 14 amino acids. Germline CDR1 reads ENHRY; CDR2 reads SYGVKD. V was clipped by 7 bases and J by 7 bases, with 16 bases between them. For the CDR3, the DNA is TGTGCCATCATCTCGGCGGAGAAAGGCGGGGAGCTGTTTTTT. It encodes CAIISAEKGGELFF.

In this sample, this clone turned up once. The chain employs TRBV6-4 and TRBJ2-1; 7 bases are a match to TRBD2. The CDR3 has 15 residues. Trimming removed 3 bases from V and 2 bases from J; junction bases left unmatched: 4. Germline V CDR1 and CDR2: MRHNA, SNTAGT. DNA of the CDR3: TGTGCCAGCAGTGAGCTAGCGGAAGCCTACAATGAGCAGTTCTTC. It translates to CASSELAEAYNEQFF.

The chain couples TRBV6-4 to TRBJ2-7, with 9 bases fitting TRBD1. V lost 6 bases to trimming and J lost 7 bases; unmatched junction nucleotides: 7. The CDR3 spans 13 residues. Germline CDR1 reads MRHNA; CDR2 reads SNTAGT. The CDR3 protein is CASSRDRAWEQYF. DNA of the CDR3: TGTGCCAGCAGCCGGGACAGGGCCTGGGAGCAGTACTTC.

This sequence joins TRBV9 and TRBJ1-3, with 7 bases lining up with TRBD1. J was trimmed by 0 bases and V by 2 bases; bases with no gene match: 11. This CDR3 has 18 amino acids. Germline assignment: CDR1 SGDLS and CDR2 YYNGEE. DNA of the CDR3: TGTGCCAGCAGCGTGGGGGACAGCTATTCTAGCTCTGGAAACACCATATATTTT. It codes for CASSVGDSYSSSGNTIYF. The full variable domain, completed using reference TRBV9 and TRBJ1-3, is DSGVTQTPKHLITATGQRVTLRCSPRSGDLSVYWYQQSLDQGLQFLIQYYNGEERAKGNILERFSAQQFPDLHSELNLSSLELGDSALYFCASSVGDSYSSSGNTIYFGEGSWLTVV.

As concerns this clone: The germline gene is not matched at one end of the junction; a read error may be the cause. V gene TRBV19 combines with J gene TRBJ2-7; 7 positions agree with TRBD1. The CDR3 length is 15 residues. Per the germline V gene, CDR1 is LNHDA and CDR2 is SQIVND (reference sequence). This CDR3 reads CASRYRDSLSYGQYF. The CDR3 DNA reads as TGTGCCAGTAGGTACCGGGACAGCCTCTCCTACGGGCAGTACTTC. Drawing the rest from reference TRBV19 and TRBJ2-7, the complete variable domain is DGGITQSPKYLFRKEGQNVTLSCEQNLNHDAMYWYRQDPGQGLRLIYYSQIVNDFQKGDIAEGYSVSREKKESFPLTVTSAQKNPTAFYLCASRYRDSLSYGQYFGPGTRLTVT.

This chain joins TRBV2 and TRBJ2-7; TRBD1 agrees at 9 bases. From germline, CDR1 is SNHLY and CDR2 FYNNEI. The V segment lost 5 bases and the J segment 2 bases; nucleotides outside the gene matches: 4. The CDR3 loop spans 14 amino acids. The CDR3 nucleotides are TGTGCCAGCAGTAGGACAGGGGATACCTACGAGCAGTACTTC. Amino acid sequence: CASSRTGDTYEQYF.

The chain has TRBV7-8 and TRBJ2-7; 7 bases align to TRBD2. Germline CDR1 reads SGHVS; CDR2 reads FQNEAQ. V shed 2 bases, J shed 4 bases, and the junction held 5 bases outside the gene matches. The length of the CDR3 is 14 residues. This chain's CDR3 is CASSLLWGGYEQYF. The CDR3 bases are TGTGCCAGCAGCTTACTTTGGGGGGGGTACGAGCAGTACTTC.

CDR3 loop: CASSLAQGARTIYF. The DNA for the CDR3 is TGTGCCAGCAGCTTAGCACAGGGGGCTCGCACCATATATTTT. V and J are TRBV7-2 and TRBJ1-3, with 9 nucleotides matching TRBD1. Germline V CDR1 and CDR2: SGHTA, FQGNSA. The length of the CDR3 is 14 residues. The trim removed 0 bases at V and 9 bases at J, leaving 3 bases unmatched.

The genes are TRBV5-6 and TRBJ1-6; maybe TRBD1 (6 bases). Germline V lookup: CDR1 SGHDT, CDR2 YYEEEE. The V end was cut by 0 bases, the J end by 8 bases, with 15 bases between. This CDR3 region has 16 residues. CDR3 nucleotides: TGTGCCAGCAGCTTGGATCCCGGGGGCTGGGATTCACCCCTCCACTTT. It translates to CASSLDPGGWDSPLHF.

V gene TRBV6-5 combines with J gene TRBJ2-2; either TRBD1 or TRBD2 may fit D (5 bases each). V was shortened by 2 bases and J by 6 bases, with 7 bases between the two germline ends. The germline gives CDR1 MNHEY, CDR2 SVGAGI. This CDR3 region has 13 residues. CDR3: CASSYMGAGELFF. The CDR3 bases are TGTGCCAGCAGTTACATGGGGGCCGGGGAGCTGTTTTTT.

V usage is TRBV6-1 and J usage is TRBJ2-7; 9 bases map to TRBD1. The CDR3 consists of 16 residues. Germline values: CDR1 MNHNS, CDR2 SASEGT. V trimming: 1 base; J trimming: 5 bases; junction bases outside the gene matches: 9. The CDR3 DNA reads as TGTGCCAGCAGTGAAGTGCCGGGACAGGGTAGTAACGAGCAGTACTTC. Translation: CASSEVPGQGSNEQYF.

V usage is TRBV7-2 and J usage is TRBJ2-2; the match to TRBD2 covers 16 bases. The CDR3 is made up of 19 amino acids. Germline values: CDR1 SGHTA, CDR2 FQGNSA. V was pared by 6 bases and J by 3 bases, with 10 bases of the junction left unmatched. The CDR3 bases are TGTGCCAGCAGTAACCCGGGACTAGCGGGGGGGCGGTACACCGGGGAGCTGTTTTTT. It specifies CASSNPGLAGGRYTGELFF.

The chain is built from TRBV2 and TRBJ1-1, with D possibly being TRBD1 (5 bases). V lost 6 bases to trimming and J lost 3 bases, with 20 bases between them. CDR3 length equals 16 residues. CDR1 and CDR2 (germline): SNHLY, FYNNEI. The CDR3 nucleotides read TGTGCCAGCAGGCAACAGGTTGGTGTTAAGGACACTGAAGCTTTCTTT. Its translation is CASRQQVGVKDTEAFF.

The CDR3 reads CASSIRGVTDTQYF. The CDR3, as DNA: TGTGCCAGTAGTATCAGAGGGGTCACAGATACGCAGTATTTT. V usage is TRBV19 and J usage is TRBJ2-3; either TRBD1 or TRBD2 may supply D (5 bases each). The CDR3 loop spans 14 amino acids. V was trimmed by 3 bases and J by 2 bases, leaving 9 bases between them. Germline V gene data show CDR1 as LNHDA and CDR2 as SQIVND (reference sequence).

CDR3 sequence (DNA): TGTGCCAGCAGCTTGGAGTTCGGAACTGAAGCTTTCTTT. It yields the protein CASSLEFGTEAFF. The chain has TRBV5-5 and TRBJ1-1; D remains unclear. The CDR3 runs 13 residues. The V end was cut by 0 bases, the J end by 5 bases, with 8 bases between. The germline CDR1 and CDR2 sequences are SGHKS and YYEKEE (reference sequence).

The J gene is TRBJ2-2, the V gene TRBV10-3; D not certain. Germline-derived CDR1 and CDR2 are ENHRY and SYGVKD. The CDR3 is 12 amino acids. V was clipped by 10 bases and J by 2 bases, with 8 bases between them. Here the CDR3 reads CATTRNTGELFF. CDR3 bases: TGTGCCACGACCCGTAACACCGGGGAGCTGTTTTTT.

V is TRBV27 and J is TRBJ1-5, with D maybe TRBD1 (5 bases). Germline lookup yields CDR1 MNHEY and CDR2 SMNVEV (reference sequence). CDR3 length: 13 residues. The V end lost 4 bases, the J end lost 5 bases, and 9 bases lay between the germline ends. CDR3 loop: CASSWGSHQPQHF. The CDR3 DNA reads TGTGCCAGCAGTTGGGGGTCCCATCAGCCCCAGCATTTT.

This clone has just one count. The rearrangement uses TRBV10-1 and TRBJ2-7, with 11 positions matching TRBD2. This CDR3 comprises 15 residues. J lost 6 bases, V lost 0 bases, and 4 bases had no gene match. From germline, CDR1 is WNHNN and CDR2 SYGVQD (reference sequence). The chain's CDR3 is CASSESRLAGGEQYF. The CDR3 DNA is TGCGCCAGCAGTGAGTCGAGGCTAGCGGGAGGCGAGCAGTACTTC.